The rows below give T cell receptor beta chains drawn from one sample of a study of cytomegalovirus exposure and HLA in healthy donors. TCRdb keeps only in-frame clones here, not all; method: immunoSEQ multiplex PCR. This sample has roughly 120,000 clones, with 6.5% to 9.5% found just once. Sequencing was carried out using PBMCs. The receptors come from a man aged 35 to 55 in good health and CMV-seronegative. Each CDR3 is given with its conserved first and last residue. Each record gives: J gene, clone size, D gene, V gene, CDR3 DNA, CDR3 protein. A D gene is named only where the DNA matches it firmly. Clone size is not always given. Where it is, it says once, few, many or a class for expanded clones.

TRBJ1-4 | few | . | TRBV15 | TGTGCCACCAGCAGAGATTGGGGCACTAATGAAAAACTGTTTTTT | CATSRDWGTNEKLFF
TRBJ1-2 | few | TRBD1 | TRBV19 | TGTGCCAGTACTCCCGACAGGGCCTATGGCTACACCTTC | CASTPDRAYGYTF
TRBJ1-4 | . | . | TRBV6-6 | TGTGCCAGCAGTCCCCACCAGGGGATGTCTAATGAAAAACTGTTTTTT | CASSPHQGMSNEKLFF
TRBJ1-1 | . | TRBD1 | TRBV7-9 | TGTGCCAGCAGCGCGACAGGGAAATCAGTCTCTGAAGCTTTCTTT | CASSATGKSVSEAFF
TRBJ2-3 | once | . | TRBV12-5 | TGTGCTAGTGGCTCGATGACAGTGAGGAGCACAGATACGCAGTATTTT | CASGSMTVRSTDTQYF
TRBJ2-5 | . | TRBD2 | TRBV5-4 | TGTGCCAGCAGCTCCCGGACTAGCGGGGGTGGGGAGACCCAGTACTTC | CASSSRTSGGGETQYF
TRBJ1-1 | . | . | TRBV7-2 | TGTGCCAGCAGCTTACAGATCCAGAACACTGAAGCTTTCTTT | CASSLQIQNTEAFF
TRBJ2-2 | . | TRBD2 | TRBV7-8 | TGTGCCAGCAGCTTAGTGCTAGCGGGTCTCACCGGGGAGCTGTTTTTT | CASSLVLAGLTGELFF
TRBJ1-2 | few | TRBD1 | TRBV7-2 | TGTGCCAGCAGCTTAGCCACCGGGACAGTGGTCTATGGCTACACCTTC | CASSLATGTVVYGYTF
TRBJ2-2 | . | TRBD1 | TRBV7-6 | TGTGCCAGCAGCGCCAGAACCGGGACAGTTAACACCGGGGAGCTGTTTTTT | CASSARTGTVNTGELFF
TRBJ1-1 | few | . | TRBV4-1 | TGCGCCAGCAGCCAAGTTTCCAGTAACACTGAAGCTTTCTTT | CASSQVSSNTEAFF
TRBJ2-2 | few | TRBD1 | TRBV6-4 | TGTGCCAGCAGTGGGACAGGGGACACCGGGGAGCTGTTTTTT | CASSGTGDTGELFF
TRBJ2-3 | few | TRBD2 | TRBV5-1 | TGCGCCAGCAGCTTAGCGGGGTTACCAGATACGCAGTATTTT | CASSLAGLPDTQYF
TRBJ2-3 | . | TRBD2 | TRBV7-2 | TGTGCCAGCAGCTCCGGGGGGGCAGATACGCAGTATTTT | CASSSGGADTQYF
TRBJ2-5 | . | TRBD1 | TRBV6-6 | TGTGCCAGCAGTTCTTTACCGGGACAGGGGGAGACCCAGTACTTC | CASSSLPGQGETQYF
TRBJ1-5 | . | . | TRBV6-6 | TGTGCCAGCAGTTACTCTGGGGGGAATCAGCCCCAGCATTTT | CASSYSGGNQPQHF
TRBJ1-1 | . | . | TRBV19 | TGTGCCAGTACCGTACTGCGGAAGGGGGAAAACACTGAAGCTTTCTTT | CASTVLRKGENTEAFF
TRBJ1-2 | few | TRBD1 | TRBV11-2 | TGTGCCAGCAGAAAGGACAGGGTGGGCAATAACTATGGCTACACCTTC | CASRKDRVGNNYGYTF
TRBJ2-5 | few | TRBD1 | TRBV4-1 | TGCGCCAGCAGCCAGGCGGACAGGGGAGCGGAGACCCAGTACTTC | CASSQADRGAETQYF
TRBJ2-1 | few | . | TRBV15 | TGTGCCACCAGCAGACCGCCAGGCGAGTTACAGTTCTTC | CATSRPPGELQFF
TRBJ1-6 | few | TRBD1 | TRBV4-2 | TGTGCCAGCAGCCATGGACAGGGCGGTAATTCACCCCTCCACTTT | CASSHGQGGNSPLHF
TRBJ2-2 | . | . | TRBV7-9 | TGTGCCAGCACCCAGGGGGGGAACACCGGGGAGCTGTTTTTT | CASTQGGNTGELFF
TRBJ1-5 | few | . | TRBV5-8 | TGTGCCAGCAGCTTGGTTCAGTTTAATAGCAATCAGCCCCAGCATTTT | CASSLVQFNSNQPQHF
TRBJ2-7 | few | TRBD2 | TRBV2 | TGTGCCAGCTCCGGGAGGAACTACGGGCAGTACTTC | CASSGRNYGQYF
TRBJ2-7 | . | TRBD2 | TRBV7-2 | TGTGCCAGCAGCACCAGACTAGCGGGGGGCTACGAGCAGTACTTC | CASSTRLAGGYEQYF
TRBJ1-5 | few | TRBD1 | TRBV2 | TGTGCCAGCAGGGGGGACAGCCTTTATAGCAATCAGCCCCAGCATTTT | CASRGDSLYSNQPQHF
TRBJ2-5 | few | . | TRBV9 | TGTGCCAGCAGCAAGGAGGGACAGAAAGAGACCCAGTACTTC | CASSKEGQKETQYF
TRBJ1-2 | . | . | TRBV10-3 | TGTGCCATCGGAGGGGAATCCGGCTACACCTTC | CAIGGESGYTF
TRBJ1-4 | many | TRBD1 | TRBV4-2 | TGTGCCAGCAGCCAAGATCCCGGGACAGGGGATGAAAAACTGTTTTTT | CASSQDPGTGDEKLFF
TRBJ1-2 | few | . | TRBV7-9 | TGTGCCAGCAGCTCGGACCTCAGGGTTGGCTACACCTTC | CASSSDLRVGYTF
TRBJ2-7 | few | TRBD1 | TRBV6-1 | TGTGCCAGCCTCTGGACAGGCGGCTACGAGCAGTACTTC | CASLWTGGYEQYF
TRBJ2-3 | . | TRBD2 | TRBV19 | TGTGCCAGTAGTACCTCTAGCGGTAGCACAGATACGCAGTATTTT | CASSTSSGSTDTQYF
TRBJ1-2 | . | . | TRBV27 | TGTGCCAGCAGTTTCTTGGCAGGGGACGGCTACACCTTC | CASSFLAGDGYTF
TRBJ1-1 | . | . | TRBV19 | TGTGCCAGTAGTAAAGCTGTGGACACTGAAGCTTTCTTT | CASSKAVDTEAFF
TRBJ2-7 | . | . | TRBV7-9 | TGTGCCAGCAGCTTAGTGGGGCTAGGGCTCACCTACGAGCAGTACTTC | CASSLVGLGLTYEQYF
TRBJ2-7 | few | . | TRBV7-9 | TGTGCCAGCAGCCAAGTTTCTCCAGGGTTCAACGAGCAGTACTTC | CASSQVSPGFNEQYF
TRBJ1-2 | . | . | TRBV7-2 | TGTGCCAGCAGCCGAGATCGACAGAACCTAAACTATGGCTACACCTTC | CASSRDRQNLNYGYTF
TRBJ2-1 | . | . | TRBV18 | TGTGCCAGCTCACTACTAGACGGGCAGTTCTTC | CASSLLDGQFF
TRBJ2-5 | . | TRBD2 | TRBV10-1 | TGCGCCAGCAGTGAGTGGAGCGGGGGCCAGAACGTTCAAGAGACCCAGTACTTC | CASSEWSGGQNVQETQYF
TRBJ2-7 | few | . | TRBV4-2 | TGTGCCAGCAGCCAACCCGGGACAAACGAGCAGTACTTC | CASSQPGTNEQYF
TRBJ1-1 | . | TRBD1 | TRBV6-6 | TGTGCCAGCAGTTACTCCGGGACAGGGAACACTGAAGCTTTCTTT | CASSYSGTGNTEAFF
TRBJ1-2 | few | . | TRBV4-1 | TGCGCCAGCAGCCAGCCAGGGGCTCCTGGCTATGGCTACACCTTC | CASSQPGAPGYGYTF